The sequence of this T cell receptor beta chain was determined in a study of blood T cell repertoires in COVID-19. As for the study in general: Donors in the United States, Italy and Spain gave samples during acute or convalescent COVID-19.

In the original analysis: How many nucleated cells were present was estimated from reference gene primer amplification. Generated by immunoSEQ multiplex PCR, the TCRdb table keeps only in-frame clones and is missing some. From that table come the V and J calls and clone size; the DNA was used to work out D and trimming. The sample comprises roughly 97,000 clones, approximately 87% of which are singletons, and just under 20% rests with the top ten. This CDR3 is 15 amino acids long. Germline V gene data show CDR1 as MNHNY and CDR2 as SVGAGI (reference sequence). Trimming removed 0 bases at V and 5 bases at J, with 10 bases between.

The chain combines TRBV6-6 with TRBJ1-4, with D perhaps matching TRBD1 (5 bases). The sequence was collected from a human donor in a cohort sampled during active COVID-19. The sample taken for sequencing was peripheral blood. The CDR3 DNA follows: TGTGCCAGCAGTTACTCTGACAGCTCCAATGAAAAACTGTTTTTT. Its protein is CASSYSDSSNEKLFF.